One sample yielded the 23 T cell receptor beta chains listed below, sequenced in a study of blood T cell repertoires in COVID-19. Clones were sequenced by immunoSEQ multiplex PCR, and TCRdb holds only the in-frame ones, with some missing. This table holds about 130,000 clones, around 83% found once. The sequenced sample was peripheral blood. The receptors shown here come from a woman older than 75 with acute or convalescent COVID-19.

This chain links TRBV6-5 with TRBJ1-2, with TRBD1 matching over 7 bases. V shed 8 bases and J 0 bases; nucleotides not matched to a gene: 6. CDR1 is MNHEY and CDR2 is SVGAGI in the germline V gene. The length of the CDR3 is 14 residues. The chain's CDR3 is CASSDRMTNYGYTF. The CDR3 DNA is TGTGCCAGCTCGGACAGGATGACTAACTATGGCTACACCTTC.

This clone was recorded once. The chain recombines TRBV2 with TRBJ1-1, with 11 nucleotides matching TRBD1. The CDR3 consists of 15 residues. With V trimmed by 8 bases and J by 11 bases, 16 bases remained unmatched. The germline V gene has CDR1 SNHLY and CDR2 FYNNEI. CDR3 nucleotides: TGTGCCAGCTCCAGGAATCGGGGACAGGGGGATAGGGCTTTCTTT. Translated, it gives CASSRNRGQGDRAFF.

This chain links TRBV7-2 with TRBJ1-1; the match to TRBD1 covers 9 bases. In germline, CDR1 is SGHTA, CDR2 FQGNSA. The V gene end was trimmed by 5 bases and the J gene end by 4 bases; junction bases not matched to a gene: 5. This CDR3 is built from 14 residues. The CDR3 DNA follows: TGTGCCAGCAGCGGGGGGGACAGGGTCACTGAAGCTTTCTTT. The encoded protein is CASSGGDRVTEAFF. The variable domain in full, with the rest retrieved from reference TRBV7-2 and TRBJ1-1, is GAGVSQSPSNKVTEKGKDVELRCDPISGHTALYWYRQSLGQGLEFLIYFQGNSAPDKSGLPSDRFSAERTGGSVSTLTIQRTQQEDSAVYLCASSGGDRVTEAFFGQGTRLTVV.

The chain joins TRBV2 to TRBJ1-4, with D possibly matching TRBD1 (5 bases). The V gene's germline CDR1 is SNHLY and CDR2 FYNNEI. The CDR3 contains 11 residues. V shed 7 bases and J shed 11 bases, with 11 bases lying between them. CDR3: CASTSGWKLFF. DNA for the CDR3: TGTGCCAGCACTTCAGGGTGGAAACTGTTTTTT.

The chain employs TRBV27 and TRBJ2-7, with 11 nucleotides matching TRBD2. Germline CDR1 MNHEY, CDR2 SMNVEV (reference sequence). V trimming: 5 bases; J trimming: 0 bases; junction bases outside the gene matches: 6. The CDR3 length is 16 residues. This CDR3 reads CASSREGLAGSYEQYF. The DNA for the CDR3 is TGTGCCAGCAGTCGGGAAGGACTAGCGGGCTCCTACGAGCAGTACTTC.

The table lists this clone with a few counts. The gene calls are TRBV27 and TRBJ1-1, with D perhaps TRBD1 (5 bases). Germline V lookup: CDR1 MNHEY, CDR2 SMNVEV (reference sequence). The V end was cut by 3 bases, the J end by 3 bases, with 8 bases between. The CDR3 has 13 residues. This CDR3 is CASSLGRDTEAFF. The CDR3, as DNA: TGTGCCAGCAGTTTGGGCAGGGACACTGAAGCTTTCTTT.

V usage is TRBV7-8 and J usage is TRBJ1-2, with D unresolved. V dropped 1 base and J dropped 0 bases, with 12 bases sitting between them. The length of the CDR3 is 16 residues. From germline, CDR1 is SGHVS and CDR2 FQNEAQ. This CDR3 reads CASSLETDGANYGYTF. In nucleotides, the CDR3 is TGTGCCAGCAGCTTAGAGACGGATGGAGCTAACTATGGCTACACCTTC.

In this sample, this clone turned up once. The chain combines TRBV21-1 with TRBJ2-5; the table's D call, TRBD2, has no DNA check behind it. TRBV21-1 counts as a pseudogene. The CDR3 runs 16 residues. CDR3 DNA: TGTGCCAGCAGCACCCAGCGGAGGGCTGGCCAAGAGACCCAGTACTTC. Its protein is CASSTQRRAGQETQYF.

CDR3 sequence (DNA): TGTGCCAGCAGCCCCCCGACAGGATGGACGTCACCCCTCCACTTT. It specifies CASSPPTGWTSPLHF. The chain links TRBV3-1 (or the pseudogene TRBV3-2) to TRBJ1-6; perhaps TRBD1 as D (6 bases). V was trimmed by 4 bases and J by 10 bases, leaving 17 bases between them. This CDR3 spans 15 amino acids. Germline values: CDR1 LGHDT, CDR2 YNNKEL (reference sequence).

The rearrangement joins TRBV27 to TRBJ2-7; 8 positions agree with TRBD1. The trim removed 5 bases at V and 7 bases at J, leaving 4 bases unmatched. This CDR3 region has 12 residues. In germline, CDR1 is MNHEY, CDR2 SMNVEV (reference sequence). The chain's CDR3 is CASSTGQEEQYF. In DNA form, the CDR3 reads TGTGCCAGCAGTACGGGACAGGAAGAGCAGTACTTC.

The V gene is TRBV23-1, the J gene TRBJ1-2; 7 positions agree with TRBD1. TRBV23-1 is filed as an ORF, its function uncertain. V lost 2 bases to trimming and J lost 3 bases; unmatched junction nucleotides: 6. This CDR3 has 15 amino acids. This chain's CDR3 is CASSQGGRGYYGYTF. The CDR3 nucleotides are TGCGCCAGCAGTCAAGGAGGCAGGGGGTACTATGGCTACACCTTC.

The chain uses TRBV15 and TRBJ1-2; no firm D call. The V gene lost 4 bases and the J gene lost 4 bases, with 19 bases spanning the gap. Germline values: CDR1 LNHNV, CDR2 YYDKDF (reference sequence). The CDR3 is 16 residues long. The CDR3 is CATSTSQAALGYGYTF. Written as DNA, the CDR3 is TGTGCCACCAGCACCTCCCAGGCCGCCTTGGGCTATGGCTACACCTTC.

V usage is TRBV28 and J usage is TRBJ2-7, with 7 bases fitting TRBD2. CDR3 size: 15 residues. After removal of 3 bases from V and 5 bases from J, the junction contained 10 bases not matched to a gene. Germline lookup yields CDR1 MDHEN and CDR2 SYDVKM. In DNA form, the CDR3 reads TGTGCCAGCAGTTTTCTGGCAGCGGGGAAAAACGAGCAGTACTTC. It translates to CASSFLAAGKNEQYF. The full variable domain, with the rest looked up from reference TRBV28 and TRBJ2-7, is DVKVTQSSRYLVKRTGEKVFLECVQDMDHENMFWYRQDPGLGLRLIYFSYDVKMKEKGDIPEGYSVSREKKERFSLILESASTNQTSMYLCASSFLAAGKNEQYFGPGTRLTVT.

The chain recombines TRBV5-5 with TRBJ2-5; unclear D gene. The CDR3 contains 11 residues. Germline CDR1 SGHKS, CDR2 YYEKEE (reference sequence). The V end lost 1 base, the J end lost 5 bases, and 3 bases lay between the germline ends. The CDR3 is CASSLRETQYF. The CDR3 DNA reads TGTGCCAGCAGCTTGCGTGAGACCCAGTACTTC.

The gene calls are TRBV5-4 and TRBJ1-5; TRBD1 is a possible D gene (6 bases). The CDR3 is 14 amino acids. The germline CDR1 and CDR2 sequences are SGHNT and YYREEE (reference sequence). V lost 2 bases, J lost 7 bases, and 13 bases lay in between. CDR3 nucleotides: TGTGCCAGCAGCTTTGGGGGGGCAGGCCAGCCCCAGCATTTT. Its protein product is CASSFGGAGQPQHF.

The CDR3 protein is CASSSWTGGNYGYTF. The CDR3 DNA reads TGTGCCAGCAGTTCCTGGACAGGGGGTAACTATGGCTACACCTTC. This chain joins TRBV28 and TRBJ1-2; TRBD1 matches at 10 bases. Germline V gene data show CDR1 as MDHEN and CDR2 as SYDVKM. The CDR3 loop spans 15 amino acids. The V and J ends lost 4 bases and 1 base, in that order; junction bases with no gene match: 3.

The rearrangement joins TRBV7-8 to TRBJ1-2, with 9 bases identical to TRBD1. The CDR3 is made up of 14 amino acids. With V trimmed by 5 bases and J by 4 bases, 5 bases remained unmatched. Per the germline V gene, CDR1 is SGHVS and CDR2 is FQNEAQ. CDR3 residues: CASSIDRGSYGYTF. DNA of the CDR3: TGTGCCAGCAGCATAGACAGGGGGTCCTATGGCTACACCTTC.

This chain links TRBV11-2 with TRBJ1-1; D is uncertain. The germline V gene encodes CDR1 SGHAT and CDR2 FQNNGV. This CDR3 comprises 13 residues. Trimming stripped 8 bases from V and 0 bases from J, with 10 bases between. CDR3 sequence: CASCTDMNTEAFF. For the CDR3, the DNA is TGTGCCAGCTGCACAGATATGAACACTGAAGCTTTCTTT.

This clone is a singleton in its sample. The chain links TRBV6-5 to TRBJ2-7; D perhaps matches TRBD1 (6 bases). Germline CDR1 and CDR2: MNHEY and SVGAGI. V lost 6 bases to trimming and J lost 4 bases, with 19 bases between them. The CDR3 totals 15 residues. CDR3 sequence: CASRNDIEGVYEQYF. For the CDR3, the DNA is TGTGCCAGCAGAAACGACATTGAGGGGGTGTACGAGCAGTACTTC.

The chain combines TRBV5-6 with TRBJ2-7; tentative D call: TRBD1 (5 bases). Deletions cut 1 base from V and 6 bases from J, with 11 bases between. CDR1 SGHDT and CDR2 YYEEEE come from the germline V gene. This CDR3 is built from 13 residues. CDR3 coding DNA: TGTGCCAGCAGCTTGCAAGGGGCTCTCGAGCAGTACTTC. The encoded protein is CASSLQGALEQYF.

CDR3 sequence: CAWSYGGGSNQPQHF. In nucleotides, the CDR3 is TGTGCCTGGAGTTACGGGGGGGGTAGCAATCAGCCCCAGCATTTT. The rearrangement joins TRBV30 to TRBJ1-5, with D tentatively TRBD1 (5 bases). The germline V gene has CDR1 GTSNPN and CDR2 SVGIG (reference sequence). V lost 2 bases, J lost 0 bases, and 11 bases lay in between. This CDR3 has 15 amino acids.

The chain has TRBV6-5 and TRBJ1-2, with 7 bases aligning to TRBD1. This CDR3 contains 11 residues. Losses at the gene ends were 5 bases for V and 12 bases for J; bases not matched to a gene: 6. Germline CDR1 MNHEY, CDR2 SVGAGI. The CDR3 sequence is CASSRGQKHTF. CDR3 DNA sequence: TGTGCCAGCAGTCGGGGACAGAAGCACACCTTC.

The chain links TRBV20-1 to TRBJ2-7; D ambiguous. This CDR3 region has 10 residues. V lost 6 bases, J lost 4 bases, and 7 bases lay in between. Per the germline V gene, CDR1 is DFQATT and CDR2 is SNEGSKA (reference sequence). This chain's CDR3 is CSATIYEQYF. The CDR3 DNA follows: TGCAGTGCAACAATTTACGAGCAGTACTTC.